This T cell receptor (beta chain) was identified during a study of blood T cell repertoires in COVID-19. Study as a whole: Specimens from acute and convalescent COVID-19 originated in the United States, Italy and Spain.

In the study's own analysis: Reference gene primers were amplified, and this amplification served to estimate nucleated cell counts. The assay was immunoSEQ multiplex PCR, and TCRdb's table has in-frame clones only and misses some. Clone size and the V and J calls come from that table; the DNA yielded D and trimming. The sample consists of about 34,000 clones, more than 70% of them appearing once. The ends were cut back, 7 bases at V and 0 bases at J, with 10 bases in the middle. The CDR3 length is 14 residues. Per germline, CDR1 PRHDT and CDR2 FYEKMQ (reference sequence). The receptor was isolated from a human donor in a cohort sampled during active COVID-19. The material sequenced was peripheral blood. The V gene is TRBV13, the J gene TRBJ2-1; tentative D call: TRBD2 (6 bases). DNA for the CDR3: TGTGCCAGCAAGGAGGGCAGCTCCTACAATGAGCAGTTCTTC. Protein: CASKEGSSYNEQFF.